The 30 T cell receptor beta chains below come from one sample, sequenced in a study of PD-1 blockade in classical Hodgkin lymphoma. As to time point: cycle 4 day 1 (C4D1), after about 6 weeks of nivolumab. Relapse after autologous stem cell transplantation occurred in every patient, and brentuximab vedotin exposure varied. Profiling relied on immunoSEQ multiplex PCR, and the TCRdb table lists in-frame clones only, not all of them. The sample has approximately 100,000 clones; approximately 86% are singletons. This specimen consisted of peripheral blood mononuclear cells (PBMCs), obtained before the fourth cycle of nivolumab. The receptors originated from a human donor with classical Hodgkin lymphoma.

This clone was counted a single time. The CDR3 protein is CASSVGLADLSYNEQFF. The CDR3 nucleotides read TGTGCCAGCAGCGTAGGGCTAGCGGACCTCTCCTACAATGAGCAGTTCTTC. The chain carries TRBV9 and TRBJ2-1; 7 bases are a match to TRBD2. There are 17 residues in the CDR3. Trimming took 0 bases from V and 0 from J; bases not matched to a gene: 6. In germline, CDR1 is SGDLS, CDR2 YYNGEE.

The chain recombines TRBV7-8 with TRBJ1-2, with D unresolved. Germline-derived CDR1 and CDR2 are SGHVS and FQNEAQ. This CDR3 is 15 amino acids long. V was clipped by 7 bases and J by 5 bases, with 20 bases between them. DNA for the CDR3: TGTGCCAGCACCCTGGTAGCGAGCCGGACTTATGGCTACACCTTC. Translating gives CASTLVASRTYGYTF.

The V call is TRBV18, the J call TRBJ1-2; 7 nucleotides agree with TRBD1. The CDR3 runs 17 residues. Trimming removed 3 bases from V and 4 bases from J; junction bases left unmatched: 14. CDR1 is KGHSH, CDR2 LQKENI, per germline. The CDR3 DNA sequence: TGTGCCAGCTCACCGGGAGCTGCAGGGGGTAGCGTCTATGGCTACACCTTC. As protein: CASSPGAAGGSVYGYTF.

The V call is TRBV29-1, the J call TRBJ1-1; TRBD1 is a possible D gene (6 bases). The CDR3 covers 13 residues. Trimming cost V 6 bases and J 2 bases, with 13 bases left between them. Germline assignment: CDR1 SQVTM and CDR2 ANQGSEA. CDR3: CSVHRDYNTEAFF. CDR3 DNA sequence: TGCAGCGTCCACAGGGACTATAACACTGAAGCTTTCTTT.

The rearrangement joins TRBV10-3 to TRBJ2-7; 7 bases fit TRBD2. From germline, CDR1 is ENHRY and CDR2 SYGVKD. The CDR3 has 11 residues. The CDR3 is CAGGSSYEQYF. In DNA, the CDR3 is TGTGCGGGGGGGAGCTCCTACGAGCAGTACTTC.

This clone was counted between two and nine times. The CDR3, as DNA: TGTGCCAGCACCCCACTAGCGGGAGGTGGAGCAGATACGCAGTATTTT. Its protein is CASTPLAGGGADTQYF. The V and J genes are TRBV9 and TRBJ2-3, with 12 positions matching TRBD2. The trim removed 6 bases at V and 4 bases at J, leaving 9 bases unmatched. The germline V gene encodes CDR1 SGDLS and CDR2 YYNGEE. CDR3 length: 16 residues. Full variable domain (rest looked up from reference TRBV9 and TRBJ2-3): DSGVTQTPKHLITATGQRVTLRCSPRSGDLSVYWYQQSLDQGLQFLIQYYNGEERAKGNILERFSAQQFPDLHSELNLSSLELGDSALYFCASTPLAGGGADTQYFGPGTRLTVL.

CDR3 sequence reads: CATSRDSYNEQFF. The CDR3, as DNA: TGTGCCACCAGCAGAGATTCCTACAATGAGCAGTTCTTC. V gene TRBV15 combines with J gene TRBJ2-1; no definite D call. The germline gives CDR1 LNHNV, CDR2 YYDKDF (reference sequence). The CDR3 contains 13 residues. Trimming removed 0 bases from V and 1 base from J, with 1 base in between. The complete variable domain, with remaining parts taken from reference TRBV15 and TRBJ2-1, reads DAMVIQNPRYQVTQFGKPVTLSCSQTLNHNVMYWYQQKSSQAPKLLFHYYDKDFNNEADTPDNFQSRRPNTSFCFLDIRSPGLGDTAMYLCATSRDSYNEQFFGPGTRLTVL.

This clone was seen only a few times. This sequence joins TRBV6-5 and TRBJ1-4; D is unresolved. This CDR3 spans 14 amino acids. V gave up 2 bases and J gave up 8 bases, with 12 bases separating them. Germline CDR1 is MNHEY and CDR2 is SVGAGI. The CDR3 loop is CASSYTRMGEKLFF. The CDR3 DNA is TGTGCCAGCAGTTACACAAGGATGGGAGAAAAACTGTTTTTT.

This clone is a singleton in its sample. The gene calls are TRBV6-5 and TRBJ2-5; TRBD1 is a possible D gene (5 bases). Trimming removed 0 bases from V and 2 bases from J, with 13 bases in between. Germline CDR1 is MNHEY and CDR2 is SVGAGI. CDR3 size: 16 residues. CDR3 DNA: TGTGCCAGCAGTTACTCAGGAGTAGGGGCACAAGAGACCCAGTACTTC. It specifies CASSYSGVGAQETQYF.

This chain joins TRBV19 and TRBJ2-2, with D possibly TRBD1 on 5 matching bases. Trimming shortened V by 9 bases and J by 0 bases, and 20 bases separated the two germline ends. CDR3 length: 17 amino acids. Germline V gives CDR1 LNHDA, CDR2 SQIVND (reference sequence). The CDR3 coding sequence is TGTGCCAGCCTCAGGGCCGCCGGTTTCGCGAACACCGGGGAGCTGTTTTTT. It translates to CASLRAAGFANTGELFF.

The chain combines TRBV30 with TRBJ2-5; D call uncertain. Between the trimmed V and J ends, which lost 1 base and 4 bases, there was a span of 13 bases. The germline CDR1 and CDR2 sequences are GTSNPN and SVGIG (reference sequence). There are 14 residues in the CDR3. CDR3 nucleotides: TGTGCCTGGAGTGCAAATCTTTGGGGAGAGACCCAGTACTTC. The encoded protein is CAWSANLWGETQYF.

This clone was counted once. This chain links TRBV4-1 with TRBJ2-1; TRBD1 might be the D (5 bases). The CDR3 spans 15 residues. Germline V gene lookup returns CDR1 MGHRA and CDR2 YSYEKL. Trimming removed 1 base from V and 6 bases from J, with 13 bases in between. The CDR3 region is CASSQGPTRANEQFF. The CDR3 DNA reads as TGCGCCAGCAGCCAAGGTCCGACCAGGGCCAATGAGCAGTTCTTC.

In its sample, this clone was seen many times. V gene TRBV7-9 combines with J gene TRBJ1-2; TRBD1 is a possible D gene (5 bases). The CDR3 is made up of 16 amino acids. CDR1 SEHNR and CDR2 FQNEAQ come from the germline V gene (reference sequence). The V end lost 0 bases, the J end lost 0 bases, and 11 bases lay between the germline ends. This chain's CDR3 is CASSLAGEGANYGYTF. CDR3 sequence (DNA): TGTGCCAGCAGCTTAGCCGGGGAAGGGGCTAACTATGGCTACACCTTC.

J is TRBJ2-7 and V is TRBV4-1; TRBD2 matches at 9 bases. CDR3 length: 16 residues. Germline V gene lookup returns CDR1 MGHRA and CDR2 YSYEKL. Trimming took 3 bases from V and 0 from J; bases not matched to a gene: 6. CDR3 nucleotides: TGCGCCAGCAGCCAGTTTTCTAGCGGGATCTCCTACGAGCAGTACTTC. This translates into CASSQFSSGISYEQYF.

The V and J genes are TRBV30 and TRBJ2-2; tentative D call: TRBD1 (5 bases). The V end was cut by 5 bases, the J end by 8 bases, with 18 bases between. The CDR3 contains 14 residues. Germline loops: CDR1 GTSNPN, CDR2 SVGIG (reference sequence). The CDR3 DNA sequence: TGTGCCTGGGCCCAAGACAGTTCCCATGGGGAGCTGTTTTTT. Protein product: CAWAQDSSHGELFF.

The chain recombines TRBV10-3 with TRBJ2-3; 9 positions match TRBD2. V lost 4 bases, J lost 2 bases, and 13 bases stayed unmatched. There are 18 residues in the CDR3. Germline V CDR1 and CDR2: ENHRY, SYGVKD. CDR3 sequence: CAISAFPGLAGPTDTQYF. The CDR3 region has the DNA TGTGCCATCAGTGCCTTCCCCGGCCTAGCGGGACCCACAGATACGCAGTATTTT.

V usage is TRBV23-1 and J usage is TRBJ2-7; 7 bases line up with TRBD1. TRBV23-1 is flagged as an ORF with uncertain function. This CDR3 has 17 residues. The trim removed 2 bases at V and 3 bases at J, leaving 13 bases unmatched. CDR3 residues: CASSQVIGTEKHYEQYF. The CDR3 DNA reads as TGCGCCAGCAGTCAAGTCATAGGGACAGAAAAACACTACGAGCAGTACTTC.

V is TRBV5-4 and J is TRBJ2-2; 11 bases agree with TRBD2. J lost 5 bases, V lost 0 bases, and 6 bases had no gene match. Germline V CDR1 and CDR2: SGHNT, YYREEE (reference sequence). The CDR3 contains 17 residues. The CDR3 DNA follows: TGTGCCAGCAGCTTGGAACTAGCGGGAGTAAGAACCGGGGAGCTGTTTTTT. This gives the protein CASSLELAGVRTGELFF.

The chain is built from TRBV4-3 and TRBJ2-3, with D maybe TRBD2 (6 bases). Germline lookup yields CDR1 LGHNA and CDR2 YSLEER. Trimming shortened V by 0 bases and J by 1 base, and 11 bases separated the two germline ends. The CDR3 contains 16 residues. CDR3 protein: CASSQDLEGGTDTQYF. The DNA of the CDR3 is TGCGCCAGCAGCCAAGATCTGGAGGGAGGCACAGATACGCAGTATTTT.

V usage is TRBV10-3 and J usage is TRBJ2-3; 7 bases align to TRBD2. The CDR3 contains 17 residues. Germline assignment: CDR1 ENHRY and CDR2 SYGVKD. Germline trimming cut 5 bases from V and 5 bases from J; bases unmatched to any gene: 16. CDR3: CAISPSSGREEGDTQYF. DNA for the CDR3: TGTGCCATCAGTCCCTCCTCGGGACGGGAGGAGGGAGATACGCAGTATTTT.

The chain carries TRBV7-9 and TRBJ1-1; D is unclear. The CDR3 contains 15 residues. Trimming took off 8 bases at V and 0 bases at J, with 16 bases between the two ends. CDR1 SEHNR and CDR2 FQNEAQ come from the germline V gene (reference sequence). Here the CDR3 reads CASPPGEVMNTEAFF. In nucleotides, the CDR3 is TGTGCCAGCCCCCCCGGGGAGGTCATGAACACTGAAGCTTTCTTT.

This chain connects TRBV21-1 to TRBJ2-7; TRBD1 is taken as the D call from the table, unchecked against the DNA. TRBV21-1 is a documented pseudogene. The CDR3 extends over 14 amino acids. CDR3 sequence: CASRTGASTYEQYF. CDR3 nucleotide sequence: TGTGCCAGCCGCACAGGGGCATCCACTTACGAGCAGTACTTC.

The J gene is TRBJ1-4, the V gene TRBV25-1; D unresolved. Trimming removed 5 bases from V and 7 bases from J, with 14 bases in between. This CDR3 has 14 residues. CDR1 is MGHDK, CDR2 SYGVNS, per germline. CDR3 region: CASSPPGISEKLFF. For the CDR3, the DNA is TGTGCCAGCAGTCCTCCCGGGATTAGTGAAAAACTGTTTTTT.

This clone was recorded a few times. The chain couples TRBV5-1 to TRBJ2-3; TRBD2 aligns across 11 bases. This CDR3 contains 19 residues. J was trimmed by 4 bases and V by 0 bases; bases with no gene match: 13. CDR1 and CDR2 (germline): SGHRS, YFSETQ. DNA of the CDR3: TGCGCCAGCAGCTTGGGCCTAGCGGGAGGAATGTTTCAGGCAGATACGCAGTATTTT. Translating it yields CASSLGLAGGMFQADTQYF.

The chain joins TRBV18 to TRBJ2-7, with 9 positions matching TRBD2. J was trimmed by 0 bases and V by 5 bases; bases with no gene match: 5. CDR3 length equals 15 residues. Germline assignment: CDR1 KGHSH and CDR2 LQKENI. CDR3 protein: CASSEGLADSYEQYF. The CDR3 DNA reads as TGTGCCAGCTCAGAGGGACTAGCAGACTCCTACGAGCAGTACTTC.

The chain carries TRBV16 and TRBJ1-4, with a possible D match to TRBD1 (6 bases). The germline gives CDR1 KGHSY, CDR2 FQNENV. The V gene lost 1 base and the J gene lost 6 bases, with 12 bases spanning the gap. CDR3 size: 15 residues. The chain's CDR3 is CASSQLTGADEKLFF. The CDR3 DNA reads TGTGCCAGCAGCCAATTGACAGGCGCCGATGAAAAACTGTTTTTT.

The chain couples TRBV7-6 to TRBJ2-3, with D possibly matching TRBD2 (7 bases). The CDR3 has 15 residues. Trimming stripped 5 bases from V and 2 bases from J, with 14 bases between. The germline CDR1 and CDR2 sequences are SGHVS and FNYEAQ. CDR3 DNA sequence: TGTGCCAGCAGCCCCATTGCGGGGGCCACAGATACGCAGTATTTT. Amino acids: CASSPIAGATDTQYF.

The chain is built from TRBV19 and TRBJ1-2; 8 bases line up with TRBD1. Trimming removed 8 bases from V and 1 base from J; junction bases left unmatched: 9. Germline CDR1 reads LNHDA; CDR2 reads SQIVND (reference sequence). CDR3 length: 15 residues. The CDR3 DNA is TGTGCCAGTTCAGGGGGCGCGTATGGTAACTATGGCTACACCTTC. Encoded protein: CASSGGAYGNYGYTF.

The V gene is TRBV30, the J gene TRBJ1-2, with D maybe TRBD1 (6 bases). V was clipped by 3 bases and J by 9 bases, with 23 bases between them. Germline V gene sequence: CDR1 GTSNPN, CDR2 SVGIG (reference sequence). The CDR3 consists of 15 residues. CDR3 in amino acids: CAWRTQVGRGKSYTF. The CDR3 DNA sequence: TGTGCCTGGAGGACCCAGGTGGGCAGGGGCAAGAGCTACACCTTC.

The V and J genes are TRBV14 and TRBJ2-7, with TRBD2 matching over 14 bases. The trim removed 3 bases at V and 5 bases at J, leaving 6 bases unmatched. The CDR3 is 16 amino acids. Germline V gives CDR1 SGHDN, CDR2 FVKESK. The CDR3 nucleotides are TGTGCCAGCAGCCAGGTCGGGACTAGCGGGAGACACGAGCAGTACTTC. This gives the protein CASSQVGTSGRHEQYF.